This T cell receptor beta chain is drawn from a study of blood T cell repertoires in COVID-19. Background on the study: Material from acute and convalescent COVID-19 was sourced from the United States, Italy and Spain. Nucleic acid was either cDNA or gDNA, and it came from T cells, B-cell-depleted T cells, or PBMCs.

In the original processing: Scientists estimated how many nucleated cells there were by amplifying reference gene primers. The repertoire was sequenced with immunoSEQ multiplex PCR; TCRdb's copy has only in-frame clones and lacks some. Clone size and the V and J calls come from that table; the DNA yielded D and trimming. The sample carries roughly 160,000 clones, about 87% recorded once. CDR1 is LNHNV, CDR2 YYDKDF, per germline (reference sequence). The CDR3 has 17 amino acids. The trim removed 0 bases at V and 2 bases at J, leaving 6 bases unmatched. Sequences were obtained from peripheral blood. The chain combines TRBV15 with TRBJ2-1; TRBD2 aligns across 8 bases. This sequence was found in a man aged 55 to 69 with acute or convalescent COVID-19. CDR3: CATSRDLTSAAYNEQFF. CDR3 sequence (DNA): TGTGCCACCAGCAGAGATCTGACTAGCGCAGCCTACAATGAGCAGTTCTTC.